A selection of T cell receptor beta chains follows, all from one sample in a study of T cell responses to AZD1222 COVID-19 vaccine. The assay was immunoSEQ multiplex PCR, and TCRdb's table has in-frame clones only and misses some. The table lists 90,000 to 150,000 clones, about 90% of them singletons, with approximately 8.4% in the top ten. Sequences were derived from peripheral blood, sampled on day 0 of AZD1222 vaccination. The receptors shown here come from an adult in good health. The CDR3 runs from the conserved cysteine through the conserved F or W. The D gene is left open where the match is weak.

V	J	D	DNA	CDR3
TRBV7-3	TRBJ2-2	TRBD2	TGTGCCAGCAGCCCCAGCGGGGGGTCGAACACCGGGGAGCTGTTTTTT	CASSPSGGSNTGELFF
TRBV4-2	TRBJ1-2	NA	TGTGCCAGCAGCCAAGAGTGGGTAGACTATGGCTACACCTTC	CASSQEWVDYGYTF
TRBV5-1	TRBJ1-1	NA	TGCGCCAGCAGCGCATCTCAGACGAATGAAGCTTTCTTT	CASSASQTNEAFF
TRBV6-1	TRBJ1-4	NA	TGTGCCAGCAGTGAAGCCCGTGATGAAAAACTGTTTTTT	CASSEARDEKLFF
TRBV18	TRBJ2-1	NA	TGTGCCAGCTCAGAGGACCTTTACAATGAGCAGTTCTTC	CASSEDLYNEQFF
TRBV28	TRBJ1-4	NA	TGTGCCAGCAGTTTTTTGGCGGGGGCAGGTGAAAAACTGTTTTTT	CASSFLAGAGEKLFF
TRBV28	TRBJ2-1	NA	TGTGCCAGCAGTGAGGGGGGCAGGCGTTACAATGAGCAGTTCTTC	CASSEGGRRYNEQFF
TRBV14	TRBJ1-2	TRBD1	TGTGCCAGCAGCAGACCGGGACAGGGGGCGAGAGGCTACACCTTC	CASSRPGQGARGYTF
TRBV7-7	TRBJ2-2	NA	TGTGCTAGCAGCTTGGGCATCACCGGGGAGCTGTTTTTT	CASSLGITGELFF
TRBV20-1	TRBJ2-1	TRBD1	TGCAGTGCAATACAGGGGGTTGGGCAGTTCTTC	CSAIQGVGQFF
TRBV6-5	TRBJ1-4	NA	TGTGCCAGCAGTCGAAGACCTACAACTAATGAAAAACTGTTTTTT	CASSRRPTTNEKLFF
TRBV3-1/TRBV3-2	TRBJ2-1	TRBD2	TGTGCCAGCAGACGGACTAGCGGGGGGGACAATGAGCAGTTCTTC	CASRRTSGGDNEQFF
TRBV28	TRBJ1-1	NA	TGTGCCAGCAGTTTGCTCGGGGACACTGAAGCTTTCTTT	CASSLLGDTEAFF
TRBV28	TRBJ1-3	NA	TGTGCCAGCAGTGTCGGGGCAGGCTCTGGAAACACCATATATTTT	CASSVGAGSGNTIYF
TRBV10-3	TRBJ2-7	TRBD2	TGTGCCATCAGTGAGTCGGGACTAGCGGGGAGTAGCTCCTACGAGCAGTACTTC	CAISESGLAGSSSYEQYF
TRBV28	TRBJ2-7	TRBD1	TGTGCCAGCAGTTTTGATATGGGACAGGGTTCCTACGAGCAGTACTTC	CASSFDMGQGSYEQYF
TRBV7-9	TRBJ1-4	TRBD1	TGTGCCAGCACCGATTCCAGGGGGCGCCGTGAAAAACTGTTTTTT	CASTDSRGRREKLFF